The clone carrying this T cell receptor beta chain was observed many times. Assembly of TCR beta libraries relied on iRepertoire HTBI primers together with Arm-PCR of CDR3 regions. TCRdb reprocessed the multiplex PCR reads with MiXCR, giving one entry per CDR3 protein. The sample shows roughly 450,000 distinct CDR3 sequences, approximately 23% of them seen only once. The data are from a study of regulatory T cells in long-lasting Graves disease. Noted time point: persistent/refractory GD, antithyroid drugs over 5 years with positive TRAb. The TCR library was prepared using RNA isolated from PBMCs. CDR1 is SGHTA, CDR2 FQGNSA, per germline. The CDR3 runs to 16 residues. V was trimmed by 4 bases and J by 0 bases, leaving 13 bases between them.

The J gene is TRBJ2-4, the V gene TRBV7-2, with D hard to call. The clonotype originates from a female donor with Graves disease. Sequenced material: peripheral blood mononuclear cells (PBMCs), taken when the disease was refractory, from a patient treated with antithyroid drugs. CDR3 sequence reads: CASSSQGRQAKNIQYF. The DNA of the CDR3 is TGTGCCAGCAGCTCTCAAGGGCGACAAGCCAAAAACATTCAGTACTTC. Combining the CDR3 with reference TRBV7-2 and TRBJ2-4 gives the whole variable domain GAGVSQSPSNKVTEKGKDVELRCDPISGHTALYWYRQSLGQGLEFLIYFQGNSAPDKSGLPSDRFSAERTGGSVSTLTIQRTQQEDSAVYLCASSSQGRQAKNIQYFGAGTRLSVL.